This is a list of T cell receptor beta chains from one sample in a study of PD-1 blockade in classical Hodgkin lymphoma. Assay used: immunoSEQ multiplex PCR; TCRdb lists only in-frame clones, some missing. This table holds nearly 100,000 clones, around 80% found once. Sequences were derived from peripheral blood mononuclear cells (PBMCs), sampled at baseline. The receptors here all came from a human donor with classical Hodgkin lymphoma. Both conserved end residues are part of each CDR3. The D gene is left open where the match is weak. Some rows mark clone size as missing; the rest say once, few, many or name a class of expanded clone.

v_call,cdr3_length,j_call,clone_size,d_call,cdr3_nt,cdr3_aa
TRBV6-4,15,TRBJ2-1,.,TRBD1,TGTGCCAGCAGTGAGCCAGGGGGCTCCTACAATGAGCAGTTCTTC,CASSEPGGSYNEQFF
TRBV7-9,15,TRBJ2-7,.,.,TGTGCCAGCAGCTATAGAGAACTCAGCTCCTACGAGCAGTACTTC,CASSYRELSSYEQYF
TRBV28,16,TRBJ1-1,.,TRBD1,TGTGCCAGCCTTAGACAGGGAATCGGAATGAACACTGAAGCTTTCTTT,CASLRQGIGMNTEAFF
TRBV12-5,16,TRBJ2-2,once,TRBD2,TGTGCTAGTGGTTTGGTACTAAGCGGGATACTAGGGGAGCTGTTTTTT,CASGLVLSGILGELFF
TRBV6-1,14,TRBJ1-5,few,.,TGTGCCAGCAGTGGAGGGCCAGTTAGCCAGCCCCAGCATTTT,CASSGGPVSQPQHF
TRBV14,16,TRBJ2-1,.,.,TGTGCCAGCAGCCAAGTACCTAGAGGGCTAAGCAATGAGCAGTTCTTC,CASSQVPRGLSNEQFF
TRBV9,14,TRBJ2-2,.,.,TGTGCCAGCAGCGTAGGGGATTACACCGGGGAGCTGTTTTTT,CASSVGDYTGELFF
TRBV4-1,14,TRBJ2-7,few,.,TGCGCCAGCAGCCAAGATTCTAGCGTCTACGAGCAGTACTTC,CASSQDSSVYEQYF
TRBV5-5,14,TRBJ1-5,.,TRBD1,TGTGCCAGCAGCGACGCGACAGGGTATCAGCCCCAGCATTTT,CASSDATGYQPQHF
TRBV7-2,16,TRBJ2-1,.,TRBD2,TGTGCCAGCAGCTTAAGGGCCTGGGGGGGGAACAATGAGCAGTTCTTC,CASSLRAWGGNNEQFF
TRBV5-1,14,TRBJ1-2,.,TRBD1,TGCGCCAGCAGCGTTGGGACAGCTAACTATGGCTACACCTTC,CASSVGTANYGYTF
TRBV11-2,14,TRBJ2-7,.,TRBD1,TGTGCCAGCAGCAAGGGACAGGGGAACTACGAGCAGTACTTC,CASSKGQGNYEQYF
TRBV6-6,11,TRBJ1-1,.,.,TGTGCCAGCAGTTACTCCTATGAAGCTTTCTTT,CASSYSYEAFF
TRBV5-4,15,TRBJ2-3,.,TRBD2,TGTGCCAGCACCCTAGGACTAGCGGTAGCAGATACGCAGTATTTT,CASTLGLAVADTQYF
TRBV19,15,TRBJ2-7,.,TRBD2,TGTGCCAGTAGTATCGGGGGGGTTGCCCCCTACGAGCAGTACTTC,CASSIGGVAPYEQYF
TRBV15,16,TRBJ2-7,.,TRBD1,TGTGCCACCAGCAGAGGGGGGACAGGGGGCATCTACGAGCAGTACTTC,CATSRGGTGGIYEQYF
TRBV7-2,15,TRBJ2-2,once,.,TGTGCCAGCAGCCGCGAAGGGTGGGCGGCCGGGGAGCTGTTTTTT,CASSREGWAAGELFF
TRBV29-1,13,TRBJ1-5,once,TRBD1,TGCAGCGTTCGACAGGGGGCCGATCAGCCCCAGCATTTT,CSVRQGADQPQHF
TRBV19,14,TRBJ2-7,.,TRBD1,TGTGCCAGTGCCGACAGGGGACGGGAAAGCGAGCAGTACTTC,CASADRGRESEQYF
TRBV5-1,15,TRBJ2-3,.,.,TGCGCCAGCAGCTTGGTCAGTAGTAGCACAGATACGCAGTATTTT,CASSLVSSSTDTQYF
TRBV7-2,17,TRBJ2-3,.,TRBD2,TGTGCCAGCAGCCGACGGACTAGCGGGAGGGCCAGGGATACGCAGTATTTT,CASSRRTSGRARDTQYF
TRBV6-1,14,TRBJ2-1,.,.,TGTGTCAGCAGTCGACAGGCACCATACAATGAGCAGTTCTTC,CVSSRQAPYNEQFF
TRBV6-1,14,TRBJ2-1,.,.,TGTGCCAGCAGTGAAGGAGGAAGTAGGGCCCGCCAGTTCTTC,CASSEGGSRARQFF
TRBV7-9,15,TRBJ2-2,.,.,TGTGCCAGCAGCTTAGGGGGCTTGCGGACCGGGGAGCTGTTTTTT,CASSLGGLRTGELFF
TRBV7-7,13,TRBJ2-2,.,.,TGTGCCAGCAGCTTATTCAGGGCCGGGGAGCTGTTTTTT,CASSLFRAGELFF
TRBV6-4,14,TRBJ1-5,.,.,TGTGCCAGCAGTGTTGATCAGGGGAATCAGCCCCAGCATTTT,CASSVDQGNQPQHF
TRBV6-4,15,TRBJ2-1,.,.,TGTGCCAGCAGGGCAACTAGCAGCCCCTACAATGAGCAGTTCTTC,CASRATSSPYNEQFF
TRBV5-1,15,TRBJ2-4,.,TRBD2,TGCGCCAGCAGCTTGTTGACTAGCGGGACCAACATTCAGTACTTC,CASSLLTSGTNIQYF
TRBV19,16,TRBJ2-5,.,TRBD2,TGTGCCAGTAGTACCGAACTTGGGAGGGCCCAAGAGACCCAGTACTTC,CASSTELGRAQETQYF
TRBV6-6,11,TRBJ2-2,.,.,TGTGCCAGCAGCCCCCCCGGGGAGCTGTTTTTT,CASSPPGELFF
TRBV19,16,TRBJ2-3,.,.,TGTGCCAGTGGTCCGGGAGTTAGTAGGGGCACAGATACGCAGTATTTT,CASGPGVSRGTDTQYF
TRBV10-3,13,TRBJ2-7,.,.,TGTGCCATCAACGCGGGACCCGCTCTGGGGCAGTACTTC,CAINAGPALGQYF
TRBV7-7,16,TRBJ2-3,.,TRBD2,TGTGCCAGCAGCTTAGGGGCGGGAGGGGGCACAGATACGCAGTATTTT,CASSLGAGGGTDTQYF
TRBV5-8,12,TRBJ2-5,.,.,TGTGCCAGCAGCTTGACAAGAGAGACCCAGTACTTC,CASSLTRETQYF
TRBV6-4,14,TRBJ1-5,.,TRBD1,TGTGCCAGCAGTGCCTCAGGGGGTCTTCAGCCCCAGCATTTT,CASSASGGLQPQHF
TRBV7-2,14,TRBJ2-3,.,TRBD2,TGTGCCAGCAGCGATCGGACTAGCGGGGATACGCAGTATTTT,CASSDRTSGDTQYF
TRBV9,13,TRBJ2-7,.,.,TGTGCCAGCAGCGAGACCCCACGGAGCGAGCAGTACTTC,CASSETPRSEQYF
TRBV10-2,14,TRBJ1-5,.,.,TGCGCCAGCAGTGAGCCGGGGGCCCTTCAGCCCCAGCATTTT,CASSEPGALQPQHF
TRBV10-3,15,TRBJ2-2,once,.,TGTGCCATCATGCCCGGAACGGGAAGTTCCGGGGAGCTGTTTTTT,CAIMPGTGSSGELFF
TRBV7-6,14,TRBJ1-2,.,.,TGTGCCAGCAGCCTTGGGACGGCTCCCTATGGCTACACCTTC,CASSLGTAPYGYTF
TRBV7-2,16,TRBJ1-1,.,.,TGTGCCAGCAGCCCCCCTCGAGGGGAGGCAAGGACTGAAGCTTTCTTT,CASSPPRGEARTEAFF
TRBV29-1,16,TRBJ2-1,.,.,TGCAGCGTTGACGAAAAAGCGGGTGGAGTCTACAATGAGCAGTTCTTC,CSVDEKAGGVYNEQFF
TRBV7-2,13,TRBJ2-1,.,.,TGTGCCAGCAGCTTGAATCCGTACAATGAGCAGTTCTTC,CASSLNPYNEQFF
TRBV7-2,17,TRBJ1-3,.,.,TGTGCCAGCAGCTTGGGCTACAGGGCTCATCCTGGAAACACCATATATTTT,CASSLGYRAHPGNTIYF
TRBV29-1,16,TRBJ2-1,.,TRBD2,TGCAGCGTTGAGGGGACTAGCCAGAGCCTTCACAATGAGCAGTTCTTC,CSVEGTSQSLHNEQFF
TRBV18,10,TRBJ2-5,.,.,TGTGCCAGCGGTCAAGAGACCCAGTACTTC,CASGQETQYF
TRBV2,19,TRBJ2-4,.,TRBD2,TGTGCCAGCAGCCCCAGAGCTAGCGGGAGCCAACCCCGAGGAAACATTCAGTACTTC,CASSPRASGSQPRGNIQYF